Listed here is a single TCR beta chain. Its antigen is unknown. This entry comes from a study of beta chain features in type 1 diabetes. Study-wide points: Patients with Type 1 diabetes showed moderately but significantly shorter TCRB CDR3s in all four CD4+ subsets.

CD45RO/CCR7/CD25/CD127/CD95/CD27 sorting isolated CD4+ naive, central memory, regulatory and stem cell-like memory cells. Expressed TCRB transcripts got sequenced, as all isolated RNA was reverse transcribed. Measured with immunoSEQ multiplex PCR; TCRdb has only the in-frame clones, and not every one. The sample holds nearly 700,000 clones, around 15% seen once. CDR1 is SGHRS and CDR2 is YFSETQ in the germline V gene. Between the trimmed V and J ends, which lost 0 bases and 3 bases, there was a span of 7 bases. This CDR3 spans 15 amino acids. This chain joins TRBV5-1 and TRBJ1-6; the D is unclear. The clonotype was recovered from a young man with type 1 diabetes. The sequenced sample consisted of naive CD4+ T cells from blood. CDR3 nucleotides: TGCGCCAGCAGCTTGGACAGTTACTATAATTCACCCCTCCACTTT. Translated: CASSLDSYYNSPLHF.